One sample yielded the 13 T cell receptor beta chains listed below, sequenced in a study of cytotoxic CD8 clonotypes in ibrutinib-treated CLL. The table came from immunoSEQ multiplex PCR; TCRdb's copy has only in-frame clones and leaves some out. The sample carries approximately 350,000 clones, roughly 70% recorded once. Material: PBMCs, obtained after 36 months of ibrutinib treatment. The receptors stem from a human donor with chronic lymphocytic leukemia.

CDR3 amino acids: CASSSDRAEAFF. As DNA, the CDR3 is TGCGCCAGCAGCTCGGACAGGGCTGAAGCTTTCTTT. This sequence joins TRBV5-1 and TRBJ1-1; TRBD1 aligns across 8 bases. This CDR3 is 12 amino acids long. The V gene end was trimmed by 3 bases and the J gene end by 6 bases; junction bases not matched to a gene: 1. CDR1 is SGHRS, CDR2 YFSETQ, per germline.

V usage is TRBV29-1 and J usage is TRBJ2-3; no firm D call. CDR1 and CDR2 from the germline V gene are SQVTM and ANQGSEA. Trimming took 0 bases from V and 1 from J, leaving 8 bases between them. The CDR3 has 14 residues. DNA for the CDR3: TGCAGCGTTGAAGATTTGCTGGGCACAGATACGCAGTATTTT. Its protein product is CSVEDLLGTDTQYF.

The V call is TRBV28, the J call TRBJ1-3; D gene unclear. The CDR3 is 15 residues long. The V gene lost 2 bases and the J gene lost 4 bases, with 12 bases spanning the gap. CDR1 is MDHEN, CDR2 SYDVKM, per germline. The CDR3 DNA follows: TGTGCCAGCAGTTTACAAGTCTATCAGGGAAACACCATATATTTT. Translation: CASSLQVYQGNTIYF.

This chain joins TRBV2 and TRBJ2-7, with D perhaps TRBD1 (8 bases). This CDR3 has 12 amino acids. The V gene lost 7 bases and the J gene lost 4 bases, with 11 bases spanning the gap. Germline V lookup: CDR1 SNHLY, CDR2 FYNNEI. CDR3 loop: CASNRGGYEQYF. CDR3 nucleotides: TGTGCCAGCAACAGGGGGGGATACGAGCAGTACTTC.

The CDR3 is CATSRDRQSGTDTQYF. DNA of the CDR3: TGTGCCACCAGCAGAGATAGGCAGTCAGGGACAGATACGCAGTATTTT. This chain joins TRBV15 and TRBJ2-3, with a weak D call TRBD1 (5 bases). With 0 bases removed from V and 3 bases from J, the gap between germline ends came to 13 bases. CDR3 length: 16 residues. The germline V gene has CDR1 LNHNV and CDR2 YYDKDF (reference sequence).

This clone was counted between two and nine times. The J gene is TRBJ1-1, the V gene TRBV28; D perhaps matches TRBD1 (5 bases). The CDR3 consists of 14 residues. V was cut by 3 bases and J by 3 bases, with 11 bases left in between. Per germline, CDR1 MDHEN and CDR2 SYDVKM. The CDR3 is CASSFRGFDTEAFF. CDR3 in DNA: TGTGCCAGCAGTTTCCGGGGGTTCGACACTGAAGCTTTCTTT. The full variable domain, with the rest looked up from reference TRBV28 and TRBJ1-1, is DVKVTQSSRYLVKRTGEKVFLECVQDMDHENMFWYRQDPGLGLRLIYFSYDVKMKEKGDIPEGYSVSREKKERFSLILESASTNQTSMYLCASSFRGFDTEAFFGQGTRLTVV.

This clone was detected only a few times. The chain recombines TRBV15 with TRBJ1-4, with 7 bases that match TRBD1. Germline V lookup: CDR1 LNHNV, CDR2 YYDKDF (reference sequence). After removal of 0 bases from V and 5 bases from J, the junction contained 6 bases not matched to a gene. CDR3 size: 16 residues. In nucleotides, the CDR3 is TGTGCCACCAGCAGAGATCTGACAGGGCCGAATGAAAAACTGTTTTTT. This translates into CATSRDLTGPNEKLFF. The entire variable domain, with the rest obtained from reference TRBV15 and TRBJ1-4, is as follows: DAMVIQNPRYQVTQFGKPVTLSCSQTLNHNVMYWYQQKSSQAPKLLFHYYDKDFNNEADTPDNFQSRRPNTSFCFLDIRSPGLGDTAMYLCATSRDLTGPNEKLFFGSGTQLSVL.

The chain carries TRBV9 and TRBJ2-7; 7 bases are a match to TRBD2. The length of the CDR3 is 15 residues. J was trimmed by 1 base and V by 0 bases; bases with no gene match: 4. Germline-derived CDR1 and CDR2 are SGDLS and YYNGEE. CDR3 DNA sequence: TGTGCCAGCAGCGTAGCGGCGGGAGTATCCTACGAGCAGTACTTC. Amino acid sequence: CASSVAAGVSYEQYF.

This chain joins TRBV20-1 and TRBJ2-7; no clear D. The CDR3 is made up of 11 amino acids. In germline, CDR1 is DFQATT, CDR2 SNEGSKA (reference sequence). The CDR3 here is CRPGNSYEQYF. CDR3 nucleotide sequence: TGCAGGCCCGGCAACTCCTACGAGCAGTACTTC.

The CDR3 spells CASSVDPGPYEQYF. CDR3 bases: TGTGCCAGCAGCGTAGATCCGGGACCCTACGAGCAGTACTTC. V is TRBV9 and J is TRBJ2-7, with D tentatively TRBD1 or TRBD2 (5 bases each). Looked up from germline, CDR1 is SGDLS and CDR2 is YYNGEE. V lost 0 bases to trimming and J lost 2 bases, with 9 bases between them. There are 14 residues in the CDR3.

This clone was counted a few times. V usage is TRBV6-1 and J usage is TRBJ1-5; D is uncertain. The V and J ends lost 4 bases and 1 base respectively, with 8 bases between them. Germline CDR1 reads MNHNS; CDR2 reads SASEGT. This CDR3 region has 14 residues. CDR3 residues: CASSVSGSNQPQHF. DNA of the CDR3: TGTGCCAGCAGTGTGTCGGGGAGCAATCAGCCCCAGCATTTT.

The rearrangement uses TRBV10-3 and TRBJ1-3; D may be TRBD1 (5 bases). V lost 6 bases, J lost 0 bases, and 18 bases lay in between. This CDR3 is built from 17 residues. CDR1 and CDR2 (germline): ENHRY, SYGVKD. Here the CDR3 reads CAIRGDLFSYSGNTIYF. Here the CDR3 DNA reads TGTGCCATCAGGGGGGACCTTTTCTCCTACTCTGGAAACACCATATATTTT.

Details on this clone: Other nucleotide sequences in the sample specify the same CDR3. The V gene is TRBV19, the J gene TRBJ2-1; 10 positions match TRBD1. Germline CDR1 reads LNHDA; CDR2 reads SQIVND (reference sequence). The CDR3 contains 14 residues. Trimming at V came to 4 bases and at J to 7 bases, leaving 4 bases not matched to a gene. CDR3 amino acids: CASSTRTGGNEQFF. CDR3 in DNA: TGTGCCAGTAGTACCAGGACAGGGGGGAATGAGCAGTTCTTC. Full variable domain (rest looked up from reference TRBV19 and TRBJ2-1): DGGITQSPKYLFRKEGQNVTLSCEQNLNHDAMYWYRQDPGQGLRLIYYSQIVNDFQKGDIAEGYSVSREKKESFPLTVTSAQKNPTAFYLCASSTRTGGNEQFFGPGTRLTVL.